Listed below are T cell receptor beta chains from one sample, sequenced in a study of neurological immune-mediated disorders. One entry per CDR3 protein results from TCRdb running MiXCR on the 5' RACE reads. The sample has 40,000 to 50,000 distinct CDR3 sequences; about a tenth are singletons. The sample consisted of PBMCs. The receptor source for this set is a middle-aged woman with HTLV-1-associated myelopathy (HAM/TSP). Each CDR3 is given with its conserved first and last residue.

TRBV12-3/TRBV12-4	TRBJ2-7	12	CASSSWWNEQYF
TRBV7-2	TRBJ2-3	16	CASSHPWSGETDTQYF
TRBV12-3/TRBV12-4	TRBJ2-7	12	CASSSIIYEQYF
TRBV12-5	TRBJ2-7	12	CASGLVRLEQYF
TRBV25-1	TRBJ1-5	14	CASSGYYSNQPQHF
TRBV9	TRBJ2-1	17	CASSVQPGQGARNEQFF
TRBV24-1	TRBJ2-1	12	CATSVDSNEQFF
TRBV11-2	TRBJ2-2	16	CASSFDEEVGTGELFF
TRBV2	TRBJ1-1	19	CASSDLLAAGGKPSTEAFF
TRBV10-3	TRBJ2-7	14	CAISEGQGTYEQYF
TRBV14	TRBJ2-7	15	CASSQDEAIPYEQYF
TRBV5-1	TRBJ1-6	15	CASSPRQGPDSPLHF
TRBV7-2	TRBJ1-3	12	CVSSLQRNTIYF
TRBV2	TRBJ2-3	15	CASSGRQRGTDTQYF
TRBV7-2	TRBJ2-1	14	CASSSPGLGNEQFF
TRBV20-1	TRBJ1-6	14	CSARVGAGNSPLHF
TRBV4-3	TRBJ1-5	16	CASSQDQGMGNQPQHF
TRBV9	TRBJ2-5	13	CASSVGPRETQYF
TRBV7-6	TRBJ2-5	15	CASSLVGRGLETQYF
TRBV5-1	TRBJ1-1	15	CASSSTGVLNTEAFF
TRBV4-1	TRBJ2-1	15	CASSQVAGGYNEQFF
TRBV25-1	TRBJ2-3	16	CASSSTGQKPTDTQYF
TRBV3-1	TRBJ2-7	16	CASSLGLAGVSYEQYF
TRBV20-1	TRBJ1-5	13	CSASTGDNQPQHF
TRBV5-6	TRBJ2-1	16	CASSLAIRQSYNEQFF
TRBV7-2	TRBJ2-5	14	CASSPDRYQETQYF
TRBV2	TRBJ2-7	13	CASRLVGDYEQYF
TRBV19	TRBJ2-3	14	CASSMSGGTDTQYF
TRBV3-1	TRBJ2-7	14	CASSPGTGISEQYF
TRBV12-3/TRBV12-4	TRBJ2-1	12	CASSYSRGGLFF
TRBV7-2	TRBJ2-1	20	CASSLEPPLRQGTSYNEQFF
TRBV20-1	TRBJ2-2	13	CSAERGDTGELFF
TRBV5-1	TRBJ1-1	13	CASSPGQKAEAFF